This T cell receptor (beta chain) was captured in a study of T cell responses to AZD1222 COVID-19 vaccine. Across the study: Investigators merged groups given second doses at roughly 4 or roughly 12 weeks. Study-wide results and caveats: Vaccination with two AZD1222 doses was followed by a rise in Spike-specific TCR breadth and depth.

Trimming took off 4 bases at V and 1 base at J, with 16 bases between the two ends. The germline gives CDR1 KGHSH, CDR2 LQKENI. CDR3 length: 16 amino acids. This clone showed up just once. Its antigen is not identified. Measured with immunoSEQ multiplex PCR; TCRdb has only the in-frame clones, and not every one. This sample has 80,000 or so clones; 85% to 90% occur once, and the top ten carry less than 7.5%. The chain combines TRBV18 with TRBJ1-1; D may be TRBD1 (6 bases). The sequence derives from an adult in good health. This specimen was peripheral blood, taken on day 0 of AZD1222 vaccination. The CDR3 nucleotides are TGTGCCAGCTCACTTTCGGGGGCATGGGAGAACACTGAAGCTTTCTTT. Translated, it gives CASSLSGAWENTEAFF.